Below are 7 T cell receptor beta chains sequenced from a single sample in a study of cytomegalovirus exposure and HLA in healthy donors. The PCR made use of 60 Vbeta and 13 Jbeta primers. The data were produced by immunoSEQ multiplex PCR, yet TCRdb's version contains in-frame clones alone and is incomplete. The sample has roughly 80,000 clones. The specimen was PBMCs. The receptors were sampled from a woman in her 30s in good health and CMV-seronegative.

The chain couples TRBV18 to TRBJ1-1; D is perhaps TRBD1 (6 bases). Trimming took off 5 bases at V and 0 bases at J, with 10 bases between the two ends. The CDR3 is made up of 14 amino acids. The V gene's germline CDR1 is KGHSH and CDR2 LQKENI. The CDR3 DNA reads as TGTGCCAGCTCAAAGGGACAACTGAACACTGAAGCTTTCTTT. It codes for CASSKGQLNTEAFF.

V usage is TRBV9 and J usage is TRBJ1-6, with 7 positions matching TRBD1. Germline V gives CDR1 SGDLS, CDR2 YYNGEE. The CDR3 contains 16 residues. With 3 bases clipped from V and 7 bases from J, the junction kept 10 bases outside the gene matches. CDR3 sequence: CASSAQTGLGNSPLHF. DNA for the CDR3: TGTGCCAGCAGCGCCCAGACAGGGTTGGGGAATTCACCCCTCCACTTT.

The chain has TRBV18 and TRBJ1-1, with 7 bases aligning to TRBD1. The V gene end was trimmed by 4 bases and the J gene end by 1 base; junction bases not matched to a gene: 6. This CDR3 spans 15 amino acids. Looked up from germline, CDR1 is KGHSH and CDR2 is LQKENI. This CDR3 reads CASSLGGQTNTEAFF. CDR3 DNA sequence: TGTGCCAGCTCACTAGGGGGACAGACGAACACTGAAGCTTTCTTT.

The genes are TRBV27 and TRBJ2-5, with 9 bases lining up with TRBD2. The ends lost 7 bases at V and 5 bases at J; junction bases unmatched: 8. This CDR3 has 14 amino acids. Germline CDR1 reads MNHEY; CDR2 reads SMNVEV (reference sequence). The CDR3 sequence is CASKEGLAGETQYF. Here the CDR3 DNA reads TGTGCCAGCAAGGAGGGGCTAGCGGGGGAGACCCAGTACTTC.

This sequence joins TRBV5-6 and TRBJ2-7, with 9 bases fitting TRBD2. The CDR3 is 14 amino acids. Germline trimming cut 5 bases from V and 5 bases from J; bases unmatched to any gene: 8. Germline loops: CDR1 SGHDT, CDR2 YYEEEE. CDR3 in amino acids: CASSYSGSQDEQYF. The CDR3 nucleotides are TGTGCCAGCAGTTATAGCGGGAGTCAGGACGAGCAGTACTTC.

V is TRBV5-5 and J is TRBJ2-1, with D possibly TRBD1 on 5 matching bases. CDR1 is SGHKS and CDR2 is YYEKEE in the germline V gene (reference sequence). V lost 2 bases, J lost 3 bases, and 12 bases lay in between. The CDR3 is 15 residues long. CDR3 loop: CASSFSGHLYNEQFF. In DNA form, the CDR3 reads TGTGCCAGCAGCTTTTCCGGACACCTCTACAATGAGCAGTTCTTC.

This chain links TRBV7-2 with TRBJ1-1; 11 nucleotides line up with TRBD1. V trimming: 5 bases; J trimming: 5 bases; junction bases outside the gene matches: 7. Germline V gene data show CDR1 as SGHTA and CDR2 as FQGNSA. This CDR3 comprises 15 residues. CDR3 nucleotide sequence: TGTGCCAGCAGCAGGGCCGGGACAGGGGGGACTGAAGCTTTCTTT. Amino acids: CASSRAGTGGTEAFF.